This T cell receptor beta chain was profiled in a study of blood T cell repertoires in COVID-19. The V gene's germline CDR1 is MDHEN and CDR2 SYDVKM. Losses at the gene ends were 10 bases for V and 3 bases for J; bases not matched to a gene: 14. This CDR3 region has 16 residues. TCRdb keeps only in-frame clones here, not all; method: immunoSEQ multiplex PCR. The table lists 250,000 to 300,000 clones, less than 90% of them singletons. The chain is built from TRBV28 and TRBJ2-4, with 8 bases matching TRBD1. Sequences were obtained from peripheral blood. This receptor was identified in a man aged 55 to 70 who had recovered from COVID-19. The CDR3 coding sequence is TGTGCCACCCACCCAGGGGGCATGTATGGCAAAAACATTCAGTACTTC. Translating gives CATHPGGMYGKNIQYF.